This T cell receptor beta chain was profiled in a study of T cell repertoires in cytomegalovirus infection. TCRdb re-called the reads through MiXCR, storing one row per CDR3 protein. The data show about 700,000 distinct CDR3 sequences, with around a third seen just once and around a sixth held by the top ten. Comments on this clonotype: Its specificity is not known.

CDR1 and CDR2 (germline): MNHEY, SVGAGI. J lost 3 bases, V lost 6 bases, and 7 bases had no gene match. CDR3 length equals 17 residues. Source: cultured PBMCs, taken from culture after CMV antigen stimulation. This sequence joins TRBV6-5 and TRBJ2-3, with 15 nucleotides matching TRBD2. The TCR was taken from a human donor in good health (CMV status not recorded). Some clones in this sample may be carry-over from other donors' samples. The CDR3 DNA is TGTGCCAGCAGAAGATTGGGACTAGCGGGAGGAACAGATACGCAGTATTTT. It encodes CASRRLGLAGGTDTQYF.